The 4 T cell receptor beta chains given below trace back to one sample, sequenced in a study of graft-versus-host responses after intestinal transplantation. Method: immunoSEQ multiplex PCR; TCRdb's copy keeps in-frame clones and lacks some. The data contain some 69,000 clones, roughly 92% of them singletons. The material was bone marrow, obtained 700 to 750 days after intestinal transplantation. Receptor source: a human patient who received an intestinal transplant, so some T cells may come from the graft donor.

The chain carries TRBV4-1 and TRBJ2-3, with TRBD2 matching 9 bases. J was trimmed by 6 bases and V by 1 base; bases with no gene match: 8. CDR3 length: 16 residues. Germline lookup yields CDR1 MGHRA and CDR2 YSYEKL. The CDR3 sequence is CASSQVRGGGDDTQYF. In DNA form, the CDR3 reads TGCGCCAGCAGCCAAGTGAGGGGCGGGGGGGACGATACGCAGTATTTT.

The CDR3 sequence is CASSLKGETYNEQFF. The CDR3 coding sequence is TGTGCCAGCAGCTTGAAAGGGGAAACCTACAATGAGCAGTTCTTC. J is TRBJ2-1 and V is TRBV5-4; D might be TRBD1 (5 bases). The CDR3 consists of 15 residues. CDR1 is SGHNT, CDR2 YYREEE, per germline (reference sequence). V was shortened by 1 base and J by 2 bases, with 10 bases between the two germline ends.

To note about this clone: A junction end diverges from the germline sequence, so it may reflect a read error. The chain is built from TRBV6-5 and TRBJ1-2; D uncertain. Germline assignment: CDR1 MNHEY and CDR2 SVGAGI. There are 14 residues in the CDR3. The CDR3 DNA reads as TGTGCCAGCAGTTACTCAGGCACTAATTATGGCTACACCTTC. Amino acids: CASSYSGTNYGYTF.

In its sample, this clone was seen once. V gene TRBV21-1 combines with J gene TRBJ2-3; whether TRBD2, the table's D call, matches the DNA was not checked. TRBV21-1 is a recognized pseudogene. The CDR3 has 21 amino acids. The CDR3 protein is CASSKVGQFSGLAGATDTQYF. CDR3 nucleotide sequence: TGTGCCAGCAGCAAAGTGGGCCAATTCTCGGGACTAGCGGGGGCGACAGATACGCAGTATTTT.